This record covers a single T cell receptor beta chain. Its antigen is unknown. TCRdb's copy holds only in-frame clones and misses some; the assay was immunoSEQ multiplex PCR. There are some 100,000 clones in the sample; about 89% occur only once, and less than 8.5% lies in the top ten. The data belong to a study of T cell responses to AZD1222 COVID-19 vaccine. The length of the CDR3 is 14 residues. V dropped 5 bases and J dropped 6 bases, with 16 bases sitting between them. CDR1 SGHVS and CDR2 FQNEAQ come from the germline V gene. Study-level results: Two AZD1222 doses significantly raised spike-specific TCR breadth and depth over controls.

The sequence was obtained from an adult in good health. The sequencing used peripheral blood, collected on day 0 of AZD1222 vaccination. V is TRBV7-8 and J is TRBJ1-2, with D unclear. CDR3 sequence: CASSPRPRPDGYTF. The DNA of the CDR3 is TGTGCCAGCAGCCCCCGCCCCCGCCCTGATGGCTACACCTTC.